This T cell receptor beta chain emerged from a study of blood T cell repertoires in COVID-19. How the authors handled the data: The authors estimated nucleated cell counts from reference gene primer amplification. The data were produced by immunoSEQ multiplex PCR, yet TCRdb's version contains in-frame clones alone and is incomplete. V, J and clone size reflect that table, while D and trimming were determined from the DNA. Among about 45,000 clones listed, 70% to 90% were seen once. The CDR3 spans 14 residues. Germline V CDR1 and CDR2: SGHTA, FQGTGA. J lost 1 base, V lost 3 bases, and 1 base had no gene match.

The sequence came from a human donor in a cohort sampled during active COVID-19. The chain employs TRBV7-3 and TRBJ1-1; TRBD1 matches 8 bases. Sequencing input: peripheral blood. The DNA of the CDR3 is TGTGCCAGCAGCTTCGGACAGGGGAACACTGAAGCTTTCTTT. Translation: CASSFGQGNTEAFF.